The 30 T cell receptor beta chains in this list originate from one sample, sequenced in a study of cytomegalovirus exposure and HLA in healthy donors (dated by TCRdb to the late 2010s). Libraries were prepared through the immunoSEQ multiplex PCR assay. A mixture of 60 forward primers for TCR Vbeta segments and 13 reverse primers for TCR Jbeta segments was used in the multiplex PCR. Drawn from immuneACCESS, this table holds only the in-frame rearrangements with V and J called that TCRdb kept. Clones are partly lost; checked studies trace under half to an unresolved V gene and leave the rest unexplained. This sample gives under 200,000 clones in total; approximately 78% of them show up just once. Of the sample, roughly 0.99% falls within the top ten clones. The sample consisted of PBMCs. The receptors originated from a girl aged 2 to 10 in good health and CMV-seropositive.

CDR3 sequence reads: CSVGESSGNTIYF. CDR3 sequence (DNA): TGCAGCGTTGGGGAGAGCTCTGGAAACACCATATATTTT. J is TRBJ1-3 and V is TRBV29-1, with D unclear. Per germline, CDR1 SQVTM and CDR2 ANQGSEA. The V end was cut by 4 bases, the J end by 0 bases, with 7 bases between. This CDR3 spans 13 amino acids.

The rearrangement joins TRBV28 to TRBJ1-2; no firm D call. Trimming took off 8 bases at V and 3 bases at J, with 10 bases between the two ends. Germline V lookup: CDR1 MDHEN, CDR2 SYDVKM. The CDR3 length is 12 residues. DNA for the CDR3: TGTGCCAGCCACAGCGGAGACTATGGCTACACCTTC. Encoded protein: CASHSGDYGYTF.

CDR3 residues: CAWSLRRVNEKLFF. DNA for the CDR3: TGTGCCTGGAGTCTGAGGCGGGTAAATGAAAAACTGTTTTTT. The V call is TRBV30, the J call TRBJ1-4, with D uncertain. The germline V gene has CDR1 GTSNPN and CDR2 SVGIG (reference sequence). V shed 2 bases and J shed 5 bases, with 12 bases lying between them. The CDR3 covers 14 residues.

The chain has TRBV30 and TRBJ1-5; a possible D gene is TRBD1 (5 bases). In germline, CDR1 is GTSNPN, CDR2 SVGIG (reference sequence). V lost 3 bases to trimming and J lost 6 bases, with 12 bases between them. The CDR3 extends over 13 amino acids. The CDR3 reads CAWSYRRAQPQHF. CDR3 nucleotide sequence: TGTGCCTGGAGCTATCGCAGGGCTCAGCCCCAGCATTTT.

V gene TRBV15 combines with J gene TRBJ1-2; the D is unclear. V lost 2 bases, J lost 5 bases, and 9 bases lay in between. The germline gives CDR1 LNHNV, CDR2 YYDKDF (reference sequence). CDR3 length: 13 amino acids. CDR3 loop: CATSRPPLYGYTF. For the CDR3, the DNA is TGTGCCACCAGCAGACCCCCCTTATATGGCTACACCTTC.

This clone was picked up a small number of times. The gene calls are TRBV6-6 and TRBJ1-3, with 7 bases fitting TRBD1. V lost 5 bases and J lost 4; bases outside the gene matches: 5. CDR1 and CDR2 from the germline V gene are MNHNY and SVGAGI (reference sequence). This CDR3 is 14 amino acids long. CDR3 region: CASSTQGLGNTIYF. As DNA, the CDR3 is TGTGCCAGCAGTACACAGGGGTTAGGAAACACCATATATTTT.

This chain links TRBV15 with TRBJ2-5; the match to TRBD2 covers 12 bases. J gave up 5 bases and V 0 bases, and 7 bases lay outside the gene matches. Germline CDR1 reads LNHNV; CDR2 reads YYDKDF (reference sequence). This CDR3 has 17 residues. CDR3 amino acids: CATSRDGRLAGVETQYF. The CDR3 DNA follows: TGTGCCACCAGCAGAGATGGCAGACTAGCGGGAGTGGAGACCCAGTACTTC.

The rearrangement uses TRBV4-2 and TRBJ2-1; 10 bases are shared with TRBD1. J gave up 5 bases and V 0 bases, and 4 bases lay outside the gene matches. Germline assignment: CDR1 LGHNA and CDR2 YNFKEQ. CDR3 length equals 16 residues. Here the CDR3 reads CASSQDPDRGHNEQFF. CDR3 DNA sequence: TGTGCCAGCAGCCAAGATCCCGACAGGGGGCACAATGAGCAGTTCTTC.

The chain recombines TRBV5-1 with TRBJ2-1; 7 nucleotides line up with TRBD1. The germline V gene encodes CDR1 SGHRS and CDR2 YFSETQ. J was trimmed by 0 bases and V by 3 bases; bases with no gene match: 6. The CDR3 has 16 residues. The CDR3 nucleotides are TGCGCCAGCAGCTATCCCCGGGACAGCTCCTACAATGAGCAGTTCTTC. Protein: CASSYPRDSSYNEQFF.

CDR3 bases: TGTGCCAGCAGCGTAAAGCCAGGGTCCTACGAGCAGTACTTC. Its protein product is CASSVKPGSYEQYF. This rearrangement joins TRBV9 to TRBJ2-7; weak D call: TRBD1 (5 bases). CDR3 length: 14 amino acids. Germline lookup yields CDR1 SGDLS and CDR2 YYNGEE. V lost 1 base and J lost 1, with 9 bases in between.

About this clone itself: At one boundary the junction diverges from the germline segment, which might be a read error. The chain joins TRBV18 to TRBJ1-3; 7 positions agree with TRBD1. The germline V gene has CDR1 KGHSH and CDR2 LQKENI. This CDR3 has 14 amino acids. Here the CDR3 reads CASLPQGPGNTIYF. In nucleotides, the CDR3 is TGTGCCAGCTTACCACAGGGGCCTGGAAACACCATATATTTT.

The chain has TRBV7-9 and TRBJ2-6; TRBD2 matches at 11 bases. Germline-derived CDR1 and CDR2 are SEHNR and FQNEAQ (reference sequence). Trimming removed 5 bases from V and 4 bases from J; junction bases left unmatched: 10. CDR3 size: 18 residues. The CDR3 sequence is CASSNELAGGRGANVLTF. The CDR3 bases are TGTGCCAGCAGCAATGAGCTAGCGGGAGGAAGAGGGGCCAACGTCCTGACTTTC.

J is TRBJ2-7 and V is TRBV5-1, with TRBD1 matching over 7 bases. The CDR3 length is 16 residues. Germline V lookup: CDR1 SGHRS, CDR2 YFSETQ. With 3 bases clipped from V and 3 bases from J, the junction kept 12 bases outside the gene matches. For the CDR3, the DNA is TGCGCCAGCAGCTCCCATAGACCGACAGGGTACTACGAGCAGTACTTC. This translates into CASSSHRPTGYYEQYF.

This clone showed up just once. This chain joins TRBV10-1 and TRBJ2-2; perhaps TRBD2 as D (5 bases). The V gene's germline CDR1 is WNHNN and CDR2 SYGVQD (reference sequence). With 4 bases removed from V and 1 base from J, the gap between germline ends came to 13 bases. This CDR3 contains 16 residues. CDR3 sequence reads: CASSGRGLLNTGELFF. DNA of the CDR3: TGCGCCAGCAGTGGTAGAGGACTCTTGAACACCGGGGAGCTGTTTTTT.

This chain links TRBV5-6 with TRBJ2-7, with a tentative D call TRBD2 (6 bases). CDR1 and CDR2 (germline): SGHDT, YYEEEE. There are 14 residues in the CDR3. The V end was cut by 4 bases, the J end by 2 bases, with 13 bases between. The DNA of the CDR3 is TGTGCCAGCAGCAACGCCGGGGGAACCTACGAGCAGTACTTC. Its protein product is CASSNAGGTYEQYF.

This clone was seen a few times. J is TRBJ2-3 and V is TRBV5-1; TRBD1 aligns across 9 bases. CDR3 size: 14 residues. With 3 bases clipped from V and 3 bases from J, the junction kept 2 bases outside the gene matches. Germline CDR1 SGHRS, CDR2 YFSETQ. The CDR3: CASSWGTGTDTQYF. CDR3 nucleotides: TGCGCCAGCAGCTGGGGGACAGGGACAGATACGCAGTATTTT. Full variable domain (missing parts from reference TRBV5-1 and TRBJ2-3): KAGVTQTPRYLIKTRGQQVTLSCSPISGHRSVSWYQQTPGQGLQFLFEYFSETQRNKGNFPGRFSGRQFSNSRSEMNVSTLELGDSALYLCASSWGTGTDTQYFGPGTRLTVL.

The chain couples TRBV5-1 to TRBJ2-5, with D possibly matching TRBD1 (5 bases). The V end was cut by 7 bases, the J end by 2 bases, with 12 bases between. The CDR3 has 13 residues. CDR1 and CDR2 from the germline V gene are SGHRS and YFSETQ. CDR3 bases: TGCGCCAGCCAAGTAGGGGTACAAGAGACCCAGTACTTC. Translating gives CASQVGVQETQYF.

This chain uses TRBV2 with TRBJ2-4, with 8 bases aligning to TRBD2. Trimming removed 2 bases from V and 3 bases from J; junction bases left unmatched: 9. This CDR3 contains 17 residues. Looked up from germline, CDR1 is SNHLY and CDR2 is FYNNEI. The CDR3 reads CASSEHSGIGGKNIQYF. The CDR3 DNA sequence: TGTGCCAGCAGTGAACATAGCGGGATTGGTGGCAAAAACATTCAGTACTTC.

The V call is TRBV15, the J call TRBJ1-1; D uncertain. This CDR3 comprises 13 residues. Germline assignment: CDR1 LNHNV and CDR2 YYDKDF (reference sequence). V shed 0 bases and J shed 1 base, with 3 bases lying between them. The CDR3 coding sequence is TGTGCCACCAGCAGAGATCAGAACACTGAAGCTTTCTTT. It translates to CATSRDQNTEAFF. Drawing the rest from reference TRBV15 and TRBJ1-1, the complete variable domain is DAMVIQNPRYQVTQFGKPVTLSCSQTLNHNVMYWYQQKSSQAPKLLFHYYDKDFNNEADTPDNFQSRRPNTSFCFLDIRSPGLGDTAMYLCATSRDQNTEAFFGQGTRLTVV.

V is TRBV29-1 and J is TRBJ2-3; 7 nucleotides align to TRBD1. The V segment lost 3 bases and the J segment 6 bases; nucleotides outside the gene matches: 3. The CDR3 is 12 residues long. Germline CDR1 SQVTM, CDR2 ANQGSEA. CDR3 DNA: TGCAGCGTTGACAGGGGGATTGATACGCAGTATTTT. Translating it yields CSVDRGIDTQYF.

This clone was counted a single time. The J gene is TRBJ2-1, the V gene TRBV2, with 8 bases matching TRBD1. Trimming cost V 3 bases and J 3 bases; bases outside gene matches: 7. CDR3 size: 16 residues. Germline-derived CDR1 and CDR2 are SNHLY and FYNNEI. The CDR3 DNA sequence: TGTGCCAGCAGTGACCCCGGACAGGGTGGCTACAATGAGCAGTTCTTC. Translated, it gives CASSDPGQGGYNEQFF.

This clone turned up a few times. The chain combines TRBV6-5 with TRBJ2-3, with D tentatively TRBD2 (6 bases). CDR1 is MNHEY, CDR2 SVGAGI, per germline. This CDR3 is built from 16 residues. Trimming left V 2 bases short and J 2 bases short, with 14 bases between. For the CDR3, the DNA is TGTGCCAGCAGTTACGGGGCGGGACCCTTCACAGATACGCAGTATTTT. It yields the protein CASSYGAGPFTDTQYF.

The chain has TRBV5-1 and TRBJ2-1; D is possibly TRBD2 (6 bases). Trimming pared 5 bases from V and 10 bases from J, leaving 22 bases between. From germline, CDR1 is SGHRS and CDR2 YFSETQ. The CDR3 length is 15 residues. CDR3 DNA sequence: TGCGCCAGCAGTAATTCGTTAGCGGCATCCAAGGAGCAGTTCTTC. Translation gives CASSNSLAASKEQFF. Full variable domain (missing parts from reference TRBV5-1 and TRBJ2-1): KAGVTQTPRYLIKTRGQQVTLSCSPISGHRSVSWYQQTPGQGLQFLFEYFSETQRNKGNFPGRFSGRQFSNSRSEMNVSTLELGDSALYLCASSNSLAASKEQFFGPGTRLTVL.

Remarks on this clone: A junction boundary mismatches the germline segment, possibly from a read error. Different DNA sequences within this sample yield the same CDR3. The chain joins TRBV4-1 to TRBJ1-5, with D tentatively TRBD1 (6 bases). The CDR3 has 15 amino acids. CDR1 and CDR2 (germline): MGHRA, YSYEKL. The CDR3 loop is CASSQTGLRNQPQHF. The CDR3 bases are TGTGCCAGCAGCCAAACAGGGCTCCGAAATCAGCCCCAGCATTTT.

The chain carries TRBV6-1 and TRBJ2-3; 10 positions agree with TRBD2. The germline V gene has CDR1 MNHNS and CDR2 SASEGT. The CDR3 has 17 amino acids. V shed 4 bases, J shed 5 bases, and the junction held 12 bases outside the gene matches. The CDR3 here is CASSARLSGRALDTQYF. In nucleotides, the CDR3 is TGTGCCAGCAGTGCTCGCCTCAGCGGGAGGGCCTTAGATACGCAGTATTTT.

CDR3: CASSESSGRDNEQFF. DNA for the CDR3: TGCGCCAGCAGTGAGTCGAGCGGGAGGGACAATGAGCAGTTCTTC. The rearrangement joins TRBV10-1 to TRBJ2-1; 10 bases align to TRBD2. V was pared by 0 bases and J by 5 bases, with 1 base of the junction left unmatched. The CDR3 is made up of 15 amino acids. The germline CDR1 and CDR2 sequences are WNHNN and SYGVQD (reference sequence).

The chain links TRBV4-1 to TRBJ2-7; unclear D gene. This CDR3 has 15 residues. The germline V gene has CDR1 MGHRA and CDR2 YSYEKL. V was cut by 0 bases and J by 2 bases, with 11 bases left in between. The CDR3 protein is CASSQEPETTYEQYF. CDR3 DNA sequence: TGCGCCAGCAGCCAAGAGCCGGAGACCACCTACGAGCAGTACTTC.

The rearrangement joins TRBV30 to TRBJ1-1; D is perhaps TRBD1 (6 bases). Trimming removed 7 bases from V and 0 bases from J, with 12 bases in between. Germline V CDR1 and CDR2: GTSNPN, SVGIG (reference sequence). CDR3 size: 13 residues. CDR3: CASNREMNTEAFF. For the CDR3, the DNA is TGTGCCTCCAACAGGGAGATGAACACTGAAGCTTTCTTT.

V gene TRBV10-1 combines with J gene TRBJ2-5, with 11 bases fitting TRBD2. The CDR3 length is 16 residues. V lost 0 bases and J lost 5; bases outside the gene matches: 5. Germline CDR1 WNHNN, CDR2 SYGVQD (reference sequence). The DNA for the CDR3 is TGCGCCAGCAGTGAGTCGGTAGCGGGAGGGGTCGAGACCCAGTACTTC. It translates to CASSESVAGGVETQYF.

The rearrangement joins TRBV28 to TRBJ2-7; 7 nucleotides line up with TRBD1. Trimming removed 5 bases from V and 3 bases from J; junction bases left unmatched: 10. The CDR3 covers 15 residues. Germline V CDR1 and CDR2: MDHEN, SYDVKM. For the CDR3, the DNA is TGTGCCAGCAGTAGTGACAGGGACGAAGGCTACGAGCAGTACTTC. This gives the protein CASSSDRDEGYEQYF.